This T cell receptor beta chain originates from a study of Japanese encephalitis immunity and Zika vaccine responses (dated by TCRdb to the early 2020s). Notes on the research overall: Each included participant got alum-adjuvanted ZPIV three times, at weeks 0, 4 and 28, with every dose being 5.0 ug. The ZIKV peptides, 15-mers that overlapped by 11 residues, were chosen for containing NetMHCpan/NetMHCII-predicted epitopes with affinity below 50 nM. Before ZPIV, over eleven participants got a single dose of YFV vaccine (YF-VAX), while roughly 10 participants were flavivirus-naive. TCR repertoires were also analyzed from a few flavivirus-naive individuals at weeks 2, 6 and 52 after starting ZPIV vaccination. Eleven to twelve participants were given two doses of JEV vaccine (IXIARO) 28 days apart, two to three months before the first ZPIV dose. The study examined whether earlier vaccination against Japanese encephalitis virus (JEV) or yellow fever virus (YFV) influenced CD4 T cell responses to the Zika vaccine. Six or seven representative participants from each pre-vaccination group were selected for TCR sequencing, using samples from week 0 (after pre-vaccination and before ZPIV) and week 52. For stimulation, either ZIKV structural-protein peptide pools divided into flavivirus-conserved and non-conserved sets were used, or JEV or YFV peptides matching the pre-vaccination.

PBMCs were stained with CellTrace CFSE and grown for 5 to 7 days in RPMI containing 8% human serum and peptide pools at roughly 0.95 ug/mL each. The enrolled adults were healthy and tested seronegative for ZIKV, JEV, YFV, DENV and WNV on microneutralization screening. Samples came from a phase 1, double-blinded, randomized, placebo-controlled trial of an alum-adjuvanted Zika purified-inactivated virus (ZPIV) vaccine. Peripheral blood mononuclear cells were isolated by standard procedure and were kept frozen in liquid nitrogen until use. From the cysteine through the phenylalanine, the CDR3 covers 12 amino acids. Only CDR3 DNA is held: 36 bases, read in frame from base 1. V is reduced by 2 bases and J by 2 bases, leaving a spacing of 3 bases between them. CDR1 SEHNR and CDR2 FQNEAQ are derived from the germline V gene (reference sequence). The paper as a whole reports these results and caveats: JEV-pre-vaccinated donors showed higher repertoire similarity across time-points and stimulations than YFV-pre-vaccinated donors, indicating more clonotypes common to ZIKV and JEV stimulation. CD8 T cell responses to ZIKV peptide pools were of very low magnitude and seen in only a few individuals. After ZPIV, repertoire richness of CD4 T cells responding to conserved ZIKV epitopes significantly decreased in JEV-pre-vaccinated donors. The individual peptides behind the cross-reactive responses were not identified because limits on sample size made peptide-pool deconvolution impossible. Samples clustered by participant with no similarity between individuals, suggesting no public TCRs were detected. The analysis covered only a subset of trial participants who had three doses and adequate samples, rather than the whole vaccinated cohort.

Receptors were amplified or captured by 5' RACE. Before sequencing, the TCRbeta libraries were pooled in proportion to the number of cells sorted for each library. Total RNA was extracted from the sorted cells with RNAzol RT, and cDNA was synthesized using an oligo(dT) primer and a template-switching oligo. The TCRbeta V-CDR3-J region was PCR-amplified with Kapa HiFi using a SMARTer oligo primer and a TCRbeta constant-region primer. A second PCR attached Illumina adaptors and sample-specific index barcodes, followed by HighPrep bead cleanup and Bioanalyzer confirmation of a band of roughly 650 bp. Sequencing of the libraries was done on an Illumina MiSeq using 2x151 bp paired-end reads. Per the source publication's procedure: Reads were demultiplexed with an in-house Java program, and MiXCR assigned TCRbeta annotations and counted clonotypes. Repertoire overlap used Morisita-Horn indices from the R package vegan, with UPGMA clustering and Circos plots of recurring clonotypes. Shannon diversity and richness were normalized to the highest possible value given the input cell numbers, yielding values from 0 to 1. CDR3beta sequences were aligned with MUSCLE, distances were computed with SeqinR, and multidimensional scaling was plotted in R. TCRdb reprocessed the public reads (quality trimming at Q25 with fastp, clone calling with MiXCR) and kept in-frame beta chains. Each entry merges the rows of one CDR3 protein and shows their most common DNA and genes. These V and J calls originate from TCRdb's pipeline instead of the authors' own analysis. Here the sample has about 420 distinct CDR3 sequences; roughly 10% occur a single time. The leading ten clones occupy roughly a third of the sample.

By sample share, this clonotype is large (0.1 to 1%). No base qualities exist here, and no much larger clone lies one base off it. The V and J genes are TRBV7-9 and TRBJ1-2; the D segment cannot be called with confidence. The sample was antigen-activated CD8+ T cells from blood, cultured, taken during a Zika inactivated vaccine study. The sequence came from an adult woman who received an inactivated Zika virus vaccine. The CDR3 corresponds to CASSLINYGYTF. The DNA sequence is as follows: TGTGCCAGCAGCTTAATAAACTATGGCTACACCTTC.